This section outlines one T cell receptor (beta chain) sequence together with its context. Its specificity is unknown. Each sample's TCRbeta library yielded on average about 38,000 productive templates. Clones were read by immunoSEQ multiplex PCR, and TCRdb kept only the in-frame ones, dropping some. The table includes about 7,700 clones, about four fifths detected once. The data were taken from a study of STAT3 mutations in large granular lymphocyte leukemia. General study results and limits: Differing intervals and regimens complicate linking therapy response to clone burden. TCR clonotype switching after therapy occurred in 6 of 18 patients. Every T-LGLL patient had at least one immunodominant TCRbeta clonotype.

The CDR3 length is 13 residues. Trimming pared 3 bases from V and 5 bases from J, leaving 10 bases between. Germline CDR1 is LNHDA and CDR2 is SQIVND (reference sequence). The V and J genes are TRBV19 and TRBJ2-5; no clear D. Material for sequencing was peripheral blood mononuclear cells. The receptor was isolated from a woman aged 40 to 55 with T-cell large granular lymphocyte leukemia. Some clones in this sample may be carry-over from other donors' samples. CDR3 protein: CASSMFLWETQYF. The DNA of the CDR3 is TGTGCCAGTAGTATGTTCCTTTGGGAGACCCAGTACTTC.